The present entry profiles one T cell receptor beta chain with its context. Its antigen is unidentified. TCRdb itself ran the 5' RACE reads through MiXCR, one entry per CDR3 protein. The repertoire holds around 450,000 distinct CDR3 sequences, with 15% to 25% as singletons. This sample is part of a study of T-cell memory formation after mild COVID-19. Study-wide context: TCR clusters were mostly donor specific. General study findings and limits: Clones that shrank (day 15 to 85) were balanced CD4/CD8, whereas later expanders leaned CD4+.

Germline V gives CDR1 KGHSH, CDR2 LQKENI. This CDR3 is built from 13 residues. J lost 5 bases, V lost 5 bases, and 3 bases had no gene match. Sequenced: PBMCs or a T cell subset sorted from them (not recorded which). The chain uses TRBV18 and TRBJ1-5; TRBD1 matches at 7 bases. This sequence originates from an adult woman who had mild COVID-19 (a few samples of this study predate the infection). Cell type and time point are not known. CDR3 protein: CASSDQGDQPQHF. CDR3 sequence (DNA): TGTGCCAGCTCAGATCAGGGGGATCAGCCCCAGCATTTT. Full variable domain (rest looked up from reference TRBV18 and TRBJ1-5): NAGVMQNPRHLVRRRGQEARLRCSPMKGHSHVYWYRQLPEEGLKFMVYLQKENIIDESGMPKERFSAEFPKEGPSILRIQQVVRGDSAAYFCASSDQGDQPQHFGDGTRLSIL.